A single sample gave rise to the 24 T cell receptor beta chains below, sequenced in a study of CD8+ T cells in alopecia areata. Once RNA had been extracted, it was reverse transcribed into cDNA to act as the sequencing template. This table comes from immunoSEQ multiplex PCR, and its TCRdb copy is limited to in-frame clones, with some not included. Counted here are 150,000 or so clones, approximately 70% occurring once; the ten biggest clones make up about an eighth. The sequenced sample was CD8+ T cells sorted from blood, obtained at week 0. The receptors originated from a human donor with alopecia areata.

The J gene is TRBJ1-2, the V gene TRBV29-1; D unclear. Trimming removed 7 bases at V and 0 bases at J, with 15 bases between. Germline CDR1 is SQVTM and CDR2 is ANQGSEA. The CDR3 runs 14 residues. The CDR3 here is CSALGRGANYGYTF. CDR3 DNA: TGCAGCGCCCTAGGCCGGGGAGCTAACTATGGCTACACCTTC.

The chain links TRBV5-1 to TRBJ2-5; D not resolved. There are 13 residues in the CDR3. The V end lost 4 bases, the J end lost 2 bases, and 9 bases lay between the germline ends. The germline V gene has CDR1 SGHRS and CDR2 YFSETQ. The CDR3 loop reads CASSPELQETQYF. The CDR3 region has the DNA TGCGCCAGCAGCCCCGAACTACAAGAGACCCAGTACTTC.

This chain connects TRBV2 to TRBJ1-4; no definite D call. The CDR3 totals 11 residues. Trimming left V 6 bases short and J 8 bases short, with 7 bases between. Germline V lookup: CDR1 SNHLY, CDR2 FYNNEI. Here the CDR3 DNA reads TGTGCCAGCAGGGGTACGGAAAAACTGTTTTTT. Its protein product is CASRGTEKLFF.

For this clone: At the DNA level, this CDR3 is encoded by other sequences in the same sample as well. As DNA, the CDR3 is TGTGCCACCAGCGGTCAGACCTACGAGCAGTACTTC. Amino acids: CATSGQTYEQYF. V gene TRBV15 combines with J gene TRBJ2-7; no reliable D call. Trimming removed 5 bases at V and 2 bases at J, with 7 bases between. This CDR3 comprises 12 residues. Germline V gene sequence: CDR1 LNHNV, CDR2 YYDKDF (reference sequence).

The chain combines TRBV5-1 with TRBJ2-5; tentatively, D is TRBD1 (6 bases). CDR1 SGHRS and CDR2 YFSETQ come from the germline V gene. V was clipped by 0 bases and J by 3 bases, with 12 bases between them. The CDR3 runs 15 residues. CDR3 region: CASSLDPGEKETQYF. The CDR3 nucleotides read TGCGCCAGCAGCTTGGATCCAGGGGAGAAAGAGACCCAGTACTTC.

Ten or more counts support this clone. The genes are TRBV10-3 and TRBJ2-2; 9 bases agree with TRBD2. The CDR3 spans 15 residues. Germline-derived CDR1 and CDR2 are ENHRY and SYGVKD. J lost 4 bases, V lost 0 bases, and 0 bases had no gene match. The CDR3 is CAISESTSGTGELFF. Written as DNA, the CDR3 is TGTGCCATCAGTGAGTCGACTAGCGGCACCGGGGAGCTGTTTTTT.

This clone was detected only once. The chain uses TRBV7-2 and TRBJ2-7, with TRBD1 matching over 7 bases. CDR1 is SGHTA, CDR2 FQGNSA, per germline. V dropped 2 bases and J dropped 5; count of bases not matched to a gene: 9. The CDR3 extends over 15 amino acids. The CDR3 region is CASSLSGQAPHEQYF. CDR3 DNA sequence: TGTGCCAGCAGCTTAAGTGGACAGGCACCCCACGAGCAGTACTTC.

This sequence joins TRBV9 and TRBJ1-6; 10 positions agree with TRBD1. The CDR3 is 18 residues long. Germline CDR1 reads SGDLS; CDR2 reads YYNGEE. Losses at the gene ends were 0 bases for V and 5 bases for J; bases not matched to a gene: 8. Written as DNA, the CDR3 is TGTGCCAGCAGCGTAGGACAGGGGGCGCGAGGAGATAATTCACCCCTCCACTTT. Translated, it gives CASSVGQGARGDNSPLHF. Complete variable domain (other parts from reference TRBV9 and TRBJ1-6): DSGVTQTPKHLITATGQRVTLRCSPRSGDLSVYWYQQSLDQGLQFLIQYYNGEERAKGNILERFSAQQFPDLHSELNLSSLELGDSALYFCASSVGQGARGDNSPLHFGNGTRLTVT.

The J gene is TRBJ1-2, the V gene TRBV29-1; no clear D gene. V lost 5 bases, J lost 5 bases, and 9 bases lay in between. The CDR3 contains 11 residues. The V gene's germline CDR1 is SQVTM and CDR2 ANQGSEA. The CDR3, as DNA: TGCAGCGTTCCGGGTGGGTATGGCTACACCTTC. This gives the protein CSVPGGYGYTF.

This chain joins TRBV29-1 and TRBJ2-2, with a tentative D call TRBD1 (6 bases). The CDR3 covers 16 residues. Germline V CDR1 and CDR2: SQVTM, ANQGSEA. V was cut by 3 bases and J by 2 bases, with 16 bases left in between. The CDR3 nucleotides are TGCAGCGTTGATTTAGCAGGGGCAAGCAACACCGGGGAGCTGTTTTTT. Its translation is CSVDLAGASNTGELFF.

This chain joins TRBV7-6 and TRBJ2-1, with 9 bases fitting TRBD1. Germline CDR1 reads SGHVS; CDR2 reads FNYEAQ. The trim removed 4 bases at V and 8 bases at J, leaving 6 bases unmatched. The CDR3 sequence is 14 residues long. The CDR3 region has the DNA TGTGCCAGCAGCTCCCGACAGGGGGGGGATGAGCAGTTCTTC. Translation gives CASSSRQGGDEQFF.

The V gene is TRBV29-1, the J gene TRBJ1-1; no reliable D call. Per germline, CDR1 SQVTM and CDR2 ANQGSEA. The CDR3 covers 11 residues. Trimming pared 3 bases from V and 4 bases from J, leaving 6 bases between. The chain's CDR3 is CSVEKGTEAFF. In DNA, the CDR3 is TGCAGCGTTGAGAAGGGCACTGAAGCTTTCTTT.

The rearrangement uses TRBV2 and TRBJ1-4, with a possible D match to TRBD1 (6 bases). The germline CDR1 and CDR2 sequences are SNHLY and FYNNEI. The CDR3 sequence is 15 residues long. V lost 5 bases, J lost 8 bases, and 18 bases lay in between. In DNA, the CDR3 is TGTGCCAGCAGTCCCACTCAAGGACAGTTGGAAAAACTGTTTTTT. Its protein product is CASSPTQGQLEKLFF.

The chain combines TRBV27 with TRBJ2-3; 7 bases match TRBD2. The CDR3 sequence is 13 residues long. V lost 2 bases and J lost 4; bases outside the gene matches: 0. Germline lookup yields CDR1 MNHEY and CDR2 SMNVEV (reference sequence). The CDR3 nucleotides are TGTGCCAGCAGTTTAGCGGGGGCAGATACGCAGTATTTT. Translating it yields CASSLAGADTQYF.

J is TRBJ1-2 and V is TRBV6-6; unclear D gene. The CDR3 is 15 residues long. The V gene's germline CDR1 is MNHNY and CDR2 SVGAGI (reference sequence). V lost 2 bases, J lost 6 bases, and 16 bases lay in between. The CDR3 loop is CASSYTTIPVHGYTF. The CDR3 DNA sequence: TGTGCCAGCAGTTACACCACCATCCCCGTTCATGGCTACACCTTC.

This rearrangement joins TRBV4-2 to TRBJ2-5; 13 bases fit TRBD2. The CDR3 runs 17 residues. In germline, CDR1 is LGHNA, CDR2 YNFKEQ. V dropped 4 bases and J dropped 3; count of bases not matched to a gene: 8. The CDR3 spells CASSPGSGLAGEETQYF. The CDR3 nucleotides are TGTGCCAGCAGCCCCGGCTCCGGACTAGCGGGGGAAGAGACCCAGTACTTC.

The rearrangement uses TRBV7-6 and TRBJ1-6; D might be TRBD1 (6 bases). CDR1 is SGHVS, CDR2 FNYEAQ, per germline. The CDR3 length is 14 residues. V gave up 6 bases and J gave up 6 bases, with 12 bases separating them. The CDR3 reads CASSLQGVNSPLHF. The CDR3 nucleotides read TGTGCCAGCAGTTTACAGGGAGTTAATTCACCCCTCCACTTT.

This clone was detected a few times. The chain couples TRBV7-9 to TRBJ1-3; 10 bases agree with TRBD1. Germline V gives CDR1 SEHNR, CDR2 FQNEAQ (reference sequence). The J segment lost 4 bases and the V segment lost 0 bases, leaving 6 bases of the junction unmatched. The CDR3 covers 17 residues. The CDR3 sequence is CASSLAEGQGLGNTIYF. In nucleotides, the CDR3 is TGTGCCAGCAGCTTAGCGGAGGGACAGGGGTTAGGAAACACCATATATTTT.

The CDR3 is CASSLYGQAEFEQYF. The CDR3 DNA reads as TGCGCCAGCAGCTTATACGGACAAGCGGAATTCGAGCAGTACTTC. This chain joins TRBV5-1 and TRBJ2-7, with D tentatively TRBD1 or TRBD2 (5 bases each). V lost 2 bases to trimming and J lost 6 bases, with 18 bases between them. In germline, CDR1 is SGHRS, CDR2 YFSETQ. The CDR3 is 15 amino acids.

This clone has more than one count but fewer than ten. The rearrangement uses TRBV10-3 and TRBJ2-7; a possible D gene is TRBD1 (8 bases). V was trimmed by 3 bases and J by 7 bases, leaving 22 bases between them. The germline CDR1 and CDR2 sequences are ENHRY and SYGVKD. CDR3 length: 16 amino acids. This CDR3 is CAISEAGQVQSEEQYF. The CDR3 coding sequence is TGTGCCATCAGTGAAGCGGGACAGGTCCAATCAGAAGAGCAGTACTTC.

The rearrangement uses TRBV5-1 and TRBJ2-7; tentatively, D is TRBD1 (6 bases). Trimming removed 5 bases at V and 6 bases at J, with 9 bases between. The CDR3 runs 11 residues. CDR1 SGHRS and CDR2 YFSETQ come from the germline V gene. CDR3 nucleotide sequence: TGCGCCAGCAGTGTAGGGGGCGAGCAGTACTTC. Its protein is CASSVGGEQYF.

This chain connects TRBV15 to TRBJ2-5; D is perhaps TRBD1 (6 bases). Germline CDR1 is LNHNV and CDR2 is YYDKDF (reference sequence). V lost 5 bases and J 4 bases, leaving 11 bases between the germline ends. The CDR3 length is 13 residues. The DNA of the CDR3 is TGTGCCACCAGCCGCAACAGGGTAGAGACCCAGTACTTC. Protein sequence: CATSRNRVETQYF.

The J gene is TRBJ2-6, the V gene TRBV7-9, with D unresolved. Germline CDR1 reads SEHNR; CDR2 reads FQNEAQ (reference sequence). CDR3 length equals 14 residues. V was trimmed by 0 bases and J by 0 bases, leaving 0 bases between them. In nucleotides, the CDR3 is TGTGCCAGCAGCTTAGCCTCTGGGGCCAACGTCCTGACTTTC. This codes for CASSLASGANVLTF.

This clone was counted between two and nine times. This chain connects TRBV2 to TRBJ2-7, with TRBD1 identical over 10 bases. CDR3 length: 14 amino acids. Germline V gene sequence: CDR1 SNHLY, CDR2 FYNNEI. After removal of 6 bases from V and 3 bases from J, the junction contained 5 bases not matched to a gene. This chain's CDR3 is CASSKRTGGYEQYF. The CDR3 DNA sequence: TGTGCCAGCAGCAAACGGACAGGGGGCTACGAGCAGTACTTC.